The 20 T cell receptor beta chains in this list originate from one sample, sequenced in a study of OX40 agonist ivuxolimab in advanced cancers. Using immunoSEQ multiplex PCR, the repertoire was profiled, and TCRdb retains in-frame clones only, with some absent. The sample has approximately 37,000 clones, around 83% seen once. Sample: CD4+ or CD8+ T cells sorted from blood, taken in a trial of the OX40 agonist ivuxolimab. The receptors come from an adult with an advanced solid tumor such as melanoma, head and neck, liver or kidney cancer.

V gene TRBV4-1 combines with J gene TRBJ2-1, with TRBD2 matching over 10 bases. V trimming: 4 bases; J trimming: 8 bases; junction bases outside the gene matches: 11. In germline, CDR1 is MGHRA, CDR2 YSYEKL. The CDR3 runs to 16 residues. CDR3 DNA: TGCGCCAGCAGCCGCTCACTAGCGGGAAATGAGGATGAGCAGTTCTTC. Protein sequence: CASSRSLAGNEDEQFF.

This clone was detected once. CDR3 DNA: TGTGCCATCAGTGAACTGGGCGGGAGGAGCACAGATACGCAGTATTTT. It specifies CAISELGGRSTDTQYF. The rearrangement uses TRBV10-3 and TRBJ2-3, with 8 positions matching TRBD2. The CDR3 runs to 16 residues. CDR1 and CDR2 (germline): ENHRY, SYGVKD. V gave up 3 bases and J gave up 0 bases; unmatched junction bases: 5.

The CDR3 DNA sequence: TGTGCCAGCAGGAGGCGGGAGGACGAGCAGTACTTC. This encodes CASRRREDEQYF. The V call is TRBV5-4, the J call TRBJ2-7; TRBD2 matches at 8 bases. CDR1 SGHNT and CDR2 YYREEE come from the germline V gene (reference sequence). CDR3 length equals 12 residues. V was clipped by 5 bases and J by 5 bases; unmatched bases: 3.

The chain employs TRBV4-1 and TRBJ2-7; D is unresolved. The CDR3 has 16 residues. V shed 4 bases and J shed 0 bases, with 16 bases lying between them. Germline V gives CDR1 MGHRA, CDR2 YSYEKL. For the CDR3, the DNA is TGCGCCAGCAGCCTCCTCTTCGAGGAGTACTCCTACGAGCAGTACTTC. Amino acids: CASSLLFEEYSYEQYF.

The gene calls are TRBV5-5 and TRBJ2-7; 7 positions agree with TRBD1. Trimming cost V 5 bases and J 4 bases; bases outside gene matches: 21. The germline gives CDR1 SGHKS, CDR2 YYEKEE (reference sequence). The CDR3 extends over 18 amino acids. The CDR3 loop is CASSSDGTELNLGYEQYF. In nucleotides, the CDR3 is TGTGCCAGCAGTTCAGACGGGACAGAATTAAATCTAGGGTACGAGCAGTACTTC.

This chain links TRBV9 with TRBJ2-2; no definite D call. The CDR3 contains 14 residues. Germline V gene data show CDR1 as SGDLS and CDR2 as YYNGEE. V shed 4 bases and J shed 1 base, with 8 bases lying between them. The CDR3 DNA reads TGTGCCAGCAGCTACGGTGGGAACACCGGGGAGCTGTTTTTT. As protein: CASSYGGNTGELFF.

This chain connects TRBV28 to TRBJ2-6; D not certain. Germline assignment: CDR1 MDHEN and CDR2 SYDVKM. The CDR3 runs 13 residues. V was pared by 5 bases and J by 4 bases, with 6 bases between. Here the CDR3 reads CASSRPGANVLTF. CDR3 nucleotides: TGTGCCAGCAGTAGGCCGGGGGCCAACGTCCTGACTTTC.

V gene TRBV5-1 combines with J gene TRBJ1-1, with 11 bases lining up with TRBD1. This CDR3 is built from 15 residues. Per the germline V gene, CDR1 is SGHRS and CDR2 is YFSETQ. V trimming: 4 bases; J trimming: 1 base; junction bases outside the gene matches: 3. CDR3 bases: TGCGCCAGCAGCGACGGGACAGGGGGGAACACTGAAGCTTTCTTT. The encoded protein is CASSDGTGGNTEAFF.

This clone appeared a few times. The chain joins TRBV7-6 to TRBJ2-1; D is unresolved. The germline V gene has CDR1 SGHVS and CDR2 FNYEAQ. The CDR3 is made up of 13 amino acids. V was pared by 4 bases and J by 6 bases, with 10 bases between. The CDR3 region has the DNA TGTGCCAGCAGCTCAGCCGGCGGCAATGAGCAGTTCTTC. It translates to CASSSAGGNEQFF.

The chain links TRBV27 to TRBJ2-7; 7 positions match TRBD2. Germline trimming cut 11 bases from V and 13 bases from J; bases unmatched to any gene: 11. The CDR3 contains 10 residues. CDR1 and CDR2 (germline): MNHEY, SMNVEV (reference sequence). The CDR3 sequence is CAFDPGGLYF. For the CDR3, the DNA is TGTGCCTTCGATCCGGGGGGTCTATACTTC.

The CDR3 loop reads CASSFWGAGQPQHF. CDR3 DNA sequence: TGTGCCAGCAGCTTTTGGGGGGCGGGACAGCCCCAGCATTTT. V is TRBV5-6 and J is TRBJ1-5; a weak D match, TRBD1 (6 bases). Germline V lookup: CDR1 SGHDT, CDR2 YYEEEE. V was pared by 2 bases and J by 7 bases, with 13 bases between. There are 14 residues in the CDR3.

The CDR3, as DNA: TGTGCCAGCAGTTCACAGGGCGGAAAAAATGAAAAACTGTTTTTT. Residues: CASSSQGGKNEKLFF. The chain uses TRBV6-4 and TRBJ1-4, with D tentatively TRBD1 (6 bases). Trimming shortened V by 5 bases and J by 5 bases, and 15 bases separated the two germline ends. The germline gives CDR1 MRHNA, CDR2 SNTAGT. This CDR3 has 15 amino acids.

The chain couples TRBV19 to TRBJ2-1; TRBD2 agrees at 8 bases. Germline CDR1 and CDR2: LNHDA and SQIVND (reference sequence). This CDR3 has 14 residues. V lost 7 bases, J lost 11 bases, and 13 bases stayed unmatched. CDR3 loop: CASTPGLEGGKQFF. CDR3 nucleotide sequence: TGTGCCAGTACTCCGGGACTAGAGGGGGGTAAGCAGTTCTTC.

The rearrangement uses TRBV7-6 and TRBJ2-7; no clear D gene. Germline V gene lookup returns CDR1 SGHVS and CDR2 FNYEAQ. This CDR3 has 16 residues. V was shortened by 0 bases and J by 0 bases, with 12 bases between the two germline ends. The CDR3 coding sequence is TGTGCCAGCAGCTTAGCGATCAGAGTTACCTCCTACGAGCAGTACTTC. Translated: CASSLAIRVTSYEQYF.

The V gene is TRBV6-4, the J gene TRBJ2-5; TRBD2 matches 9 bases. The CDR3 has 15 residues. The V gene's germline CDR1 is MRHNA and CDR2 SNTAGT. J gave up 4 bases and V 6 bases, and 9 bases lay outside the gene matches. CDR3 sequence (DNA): TGTGCCAGCAGCGAGGTAGCGGGAGAGGGAGAGACCCAGTACTTC. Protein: CASSEVAGEGETQYF.

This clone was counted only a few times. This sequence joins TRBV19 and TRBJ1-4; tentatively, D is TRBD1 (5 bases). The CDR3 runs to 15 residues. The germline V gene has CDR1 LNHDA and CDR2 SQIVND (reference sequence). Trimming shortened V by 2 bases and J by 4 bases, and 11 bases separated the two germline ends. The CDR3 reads CASSISGTSNEKLFF. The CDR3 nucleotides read TGTGCCAGTAGTATAAGCGGGACGAGTAATGAAAAACTGTTTTTT.

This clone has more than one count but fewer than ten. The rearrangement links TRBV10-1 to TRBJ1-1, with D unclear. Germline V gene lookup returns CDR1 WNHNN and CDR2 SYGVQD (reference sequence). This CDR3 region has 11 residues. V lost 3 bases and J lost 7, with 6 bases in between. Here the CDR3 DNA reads TGCGCCAGCAGTGATGGCGGTGAAGCTTTCTTT. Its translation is CASSDGGEAFF.

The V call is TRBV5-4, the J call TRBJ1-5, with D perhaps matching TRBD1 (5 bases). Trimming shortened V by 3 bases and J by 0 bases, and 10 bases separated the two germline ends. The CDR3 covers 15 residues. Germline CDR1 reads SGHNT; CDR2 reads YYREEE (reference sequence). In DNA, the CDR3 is TGTGCCAGCAGCTGGGACCCCTATAGCAATCAGCCCCAGCATTTT. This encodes CASSWDPYSNQPQHF.

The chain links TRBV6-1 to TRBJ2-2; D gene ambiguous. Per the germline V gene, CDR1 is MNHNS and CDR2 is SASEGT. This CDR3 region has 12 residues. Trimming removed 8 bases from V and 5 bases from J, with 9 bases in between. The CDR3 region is CASVWGTGELFF. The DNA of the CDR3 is TGTGCCAGCGTATGGGGTACCGGGGAGCTGTTTTTT.

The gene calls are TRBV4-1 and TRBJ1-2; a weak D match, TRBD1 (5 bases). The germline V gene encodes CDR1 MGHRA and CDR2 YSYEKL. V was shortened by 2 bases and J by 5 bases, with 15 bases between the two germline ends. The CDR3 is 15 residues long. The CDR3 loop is CASSQMGRSPYGYTF. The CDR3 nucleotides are TGCGCCAGCAGCCAAATGGGACGTTCGCCTTATGGCTACACCTTC.